A single sample is the source of the 14 T cell receptor beta chains below, sequenced in a study of patients and donors after allogeneic stem cell transplantation. TCRdb recomputed calls from the RT-PCR reads with MiXCR, one row per CDR3 protein. The table lists approximately 88,000 distinct CDR3 sequences, roughly 5.2% of them singletons. What was sequenced was blood, either unsorted or a sorted T cell fraction (not recorded which). The receptors derive from a human donor who was either an allogeneic HSCT recipient or a stem cell or donor lymphocyte infusion donor (not recorded which). It is not recorded whose cells these are; they may come from a transplant donor.

This clonotype was detected many times. This chain connects TRBV6-2 or TRBV6-3 to TRBJ1-5, with D possibly matching TRBD1 (5 bases). CDR3 length: 17 residues. Germline assignment: CDR1 MNHEY and CDR2 SVGEGT. The ends were cut back, 6 bases at V and 1 base at J, with 19 bases in the middle. The CDR3 protein is CASSPGHLGGSNQPQHF. In nucleotides, the CDR3 is TGTGCCAGCAGCCCCGGCCACCTTGGGGGGAGCAATCAGCCCCAGCATTTT.

This clonotype was counted at least ten times. V gene TRBV20-1 combines with J gene TRBJ2-2; 9 bases align to TRBD1. This CDR3 comprises 15 residues. J gave up 6 bases and V 4 bases, and 9 bases lay outside the gene matches. The germline gives CDR1 DFQATT, CDR2 SNEGSKA (reference sequence). The CDR3 nucleotides read TGCAGTGCTACCGAGGGGACAGGGTTATCCGGGGAGCTGTTTTTT. Translation: CSATEGTGLSGELFF.

This clonotype appeared many times. J is TRBJ2-4 and V is TRBV5-1; the match to TRBD1 covers 9 bases. The V gene's germline CDR1 is SGHRS and CDR2 YFSETQ. This CDR3 comprises 17 residues. V lost 4 bases to trimming and J lost 6 bases; unmatched junction nucleotides: 14. CDR3 in DNA: TGCGCCAGCAGCGGAGGCCAGGTTACAGGGGGCGGAAACATTCAGTACTTC. The encoded protein is CASSGGQVTGGGNIQYF.

The rearrangement joins TRBV5-1 to TRBJ2-6; the D is unclear. With 5 bases removed from V and 4 bases from J, the gap between germline ends came to 19 bases. This CDR3 comprises 17 residues. The germline CDR1 and CDR2 sequences are SGHRS and YFSETQ. The CDR3 loop reads CASSTQESHLGANVLTF. CDR3 nucleotide sequence: TGCGCCAGCAGTACCCAGGAGAGTCACTTAGGGGCCAACGTCCTGACTTTC.

The sample holds many counts of this clonotype. The chain joins TRBV7-9 to TRBJ1-4; 11 nucleotides match TRBD1. The V gene end was trimmed by 7 bases and the J gene end by 8 bases; junction bases not matched to a gene: 6. CDR1 is SEHNR, CDR2 FQNEAQ, per germline (reference sequence). The CDR3 sequence is 14 residues long. The CDR3 region has the DNA TGTGCCAGCAACGGACAGGGGGCTGGAGAAAAACTGTTTTTT. Protein sequence: CASNGQGAGEKLFF. The full variable domain, with the rest looked up from reference TRBV7-9 and TRBJ1-4, is DTGVSQNPRHKITKRGQNVTFRCDPISEHNRLYWYRQTLGQGPEFLTYFQNEAQLEKSRLLSDRFSAERPKGSFSTLEIQRTEQGDSAMYLCASNGQGAGEKLFFGSGTQLSVL.

This clonotype was detected ten times or more. The V gene is TRBV28, the J gene TRBJ1-1, with 7 bases matching TRBD1. This CDR3 spans 13 amino acids. Germline assignment: CDR1 MDHEN and CDR2 SYDVKM. Trimming took 8 bases from V and 2 from J; bases not matched to a gene: 5. DNA of the CDR3: TGTGCCAGCTTAGGGACAGTTAACACTGAAGCTTTCTTT. Translated: CASLGTVNTEAFF.

The rearrangement uses TRBV12-3 or TRBV12-4 and TRBJ1-6; maybe TRBD1 (5 bases). Trimming removed 3 bases from V and 9 bases from J, with 12 bases in between. The CDR3 loop spans 14 amino acids. The CDR3, as DNA: TGTGCCAGCAGTTTCGGGGGGGGTGGTTCACCCCTCCACTTT. Encoded protein: CASSFGGGGSPLHF.

This clonotype was observed at least ten times. The rearrangement joins TRBV15 to TRBJ2-7; maybe TRBD2 (5 bases). The CDR3 runs 14 residues. Looked up from germline, CDR1 is LNHNV and CDR2 is YYDKDF (reference sequence). V was shortened by 1 base and J by 6 bases, with 13 bases between the two germline ends. The CDR3 nucleotides are TGTGCCACCAGCAGAGTCTCGTTGGAGGCCGAGCAGTACTTC. Amino acids: CATSRVSLEAEQYF.

At least ten counts were recorded for this clonotype. The chain joins TRBV4-2 to TRBJ2-7; 8 nucleotides match TRBD2. The CDR3 covers 14 residues. Trimming at V came to 4 bases and at J to 6 bases, leaving 8 bases not matched to a gene. Germline V gene data show CDR1 as LGHNA and CDR2 as YNFKEQ. The CDR3 here is CASSPRGGNREQYF. The CDR3 nucleotides are TGTGCCAGCAGCCCCCGGGGGGGTAATCGCGAGCAGTACTTC.

In this sample, this clonotype turned up many times. The chain has TRBV12-3 or TRBV12-4 and TRBJ2-2; D is ambiguous. The V end lost 4 bases, the J end lost 3 bases, and 6 bases lay between the germline ends. CDR3 size: 13 residues. Written as DNA, the CDR3 is TGTGCCAGCAGTTCAACATACACCGGGGAGCTGTTTTTT. Amino acids: CASSSTYTGELFF.

This clonotype was picked up a small number of times. The rearrangement uses TRBV19 and TRBJ2-1, with D perhaps TRBD1 (6 bases). CDR1 is LNHDA and CDR2 is SQIVND in the germline V gene (reference sequence). V was shortened by 1 base and J by 7 bases, with 11 bases between the two germline ends. The CDR3 has 14 residues. CDR3: CASSIAQGTNEQFF. For the CDR3, the DNA is TGTGCCAGTAGTATAGCTCAGGGGACGAATGAGCAGTTCTTC. The whole variable domain, filled in from reference TRBV19 and TRBJ2-1, reads DGGITQSPKYLFRKEGQNVTLSCEQNLNHDAMYWYRQDPGQGLRLIYYSQIVNDFQKGDIAEGYSVSREKKESFPLTVTSAQKNPTAFYLCASSIAQGTNEQFFGPGTRLTVL.

This clonotype has at least ten counts. The chain has TRBV6-5 and TRBJ1-2; possibly TRBD1 for D (5 bases). The CDR3 loop spans 14 amino acids. V was clipped by 0 bases and J by 2 bases, with 7 bases between them. Germline values: CDR1 MNHEY, CDR2 SVGAGI. As DNA, the CDR3 is TGTGCCAGCAGTTACTCGGACAACAACTATGGCTACACCTTC. This translates into CASSYSDNNYGYTF.

This clonotype has a handful of counts. The J gene is TRBJ2-7, the V gene TRBV19; D call uncertain. The CDR3 extends over 14 amino acids. The germline V gene has CDR1 LNHDA and CDR2 SQIVND (reference sequence). Trimming removed 7 bases from V and 2 bases from J, with 15 bases in between. The CDR3 is CASKDGSNAYEQYF. The CDR3 DNA follows: TGTGCCAGTAAGGACGGGTCTAACGCCTACGAGCAGTACTTC. Variable domain in full (rest from reference TRBV19 and TRBJ2-7): DGGITQSPKYLFRKEGQNVTLSCEQNLNHDAMYWYRQDPGQGLRLIYYSQIVNDFQKGDIAEGYSVSREKKESFPLTVTSAQKNPTAFYLCASKDGSNAYEQYFGPGTRLTVT.

Ten or more counts support this clonotype. The V gene is TRBV7-9, the J gene TRBJ2-1, with D possibly TRBD1 on 6 matching bases. CDR3 size: 17 residues. V was pared by 4 bases and J by 7 bases, with 23 bases between. Germline CDR1 and CDR2: SEHNR and FQNEAQ (reference sequence). CDR3 coding DNA: TGTGCCAGCAGCTCCCCGGACCGGGACATCCAGGGGAATGAGCAGTTCTTC. Translated: CASSSPDRDIQGNEQFF. Full variable domain (rest looked up from reference TRBV7-9 and TRBJ2-1): DTGVSQNPRHKITKRGQNVTFRCDPISEHNRLYWYRQTLGQGPEFLTYFQNEAQLEKSRLLSDRFSAERPKGSFSTLEIQRTEQGDSAMYLCASSSPDRDIQGNEQFFGPGTRLTVL.